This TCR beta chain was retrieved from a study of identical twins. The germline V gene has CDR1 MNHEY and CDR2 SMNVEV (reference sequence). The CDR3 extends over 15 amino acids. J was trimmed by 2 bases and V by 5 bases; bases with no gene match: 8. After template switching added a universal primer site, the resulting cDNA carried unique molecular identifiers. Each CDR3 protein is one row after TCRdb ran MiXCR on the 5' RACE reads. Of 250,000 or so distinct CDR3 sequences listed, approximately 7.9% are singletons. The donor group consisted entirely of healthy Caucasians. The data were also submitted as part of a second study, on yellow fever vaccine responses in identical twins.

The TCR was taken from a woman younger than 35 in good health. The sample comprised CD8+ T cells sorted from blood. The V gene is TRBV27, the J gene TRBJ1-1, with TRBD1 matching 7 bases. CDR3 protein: CASSLRTGRNTEAFF. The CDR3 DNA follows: TGTGCCAGCAGTCTAAGGACAGGAAGAAACACTGAAGCTTTCTTT.